This T cell receptor beta chain is from a study of CD8+CD57+ T cells in acquired aplastic anemia. Across the whole study: Quantities of DNA derived from sorted CD4+ and CD8+ cells averaged 3.2 ug.

Sequenced patients had shown CD8+CD57+ cell expansion by flow cytometry. Every patient was diagnosed with severe acquired aplastic anemia. Patients had not yet gotten any therapy when their blood was taken for sampling. TCR beta VDJ and CDR3 were profiled, and genomic DNA was the template. Each CDR3 protein gets one entry after TCRdb re-called the reads with MiXCR. The sample has 110,000 or so distinct CDR3 sequences, over 55% seen once. In this sample, this clonotype turned up a few times. This CDR3 contains 15 residues. The V gene end was trimmed by 6 bases and the J gene end by 6 bases; junction bases not matched to a gene: 14. Germline CDR1 is DFQATT and CDR2 is SNEGSKA (reference sequence).

This clonotype was sampled from a human donor with aplastic anemia. The chain links TRBV20-1 to TRBJ1-5, with 7 bases matching TRBD1. Sequencing was done on a sample of sorted CD4+, CD8+, or CD8+CD57+ T cells (not recorded which) from PBMCs. CDR3 sequence (DNA): TGCAGTGCCCAAGATTTTGCAGGGGGTAGTCAGCCCCAGCATTTT. Protein sequence: CSAQDFAGGSQPQHF.